The 31 T cell receptor beta chains reported below all come from one sample, sequenced in a study of shared clonotypes between healthy human individuals. Measured with immunoSEQ multiplex PCR; TCRdb has only the in-frame clones, and not every one. Among over a million clones, approximately 76% were seen once, and the ten largest hold 1.2% to 1.5%. The sequenced material came from memory CD4+ T cells sorted from blood. The subset is: CD45RA-negative fraction. All receptors derive from a man aged 18 to 30 in good health.

V gene TRBV4-1 combines with J gene TRBJ2-7; TRBD1 matches at 8 bases. Germline-derived CDR1 and CDR2 are MGHRA and YSYEKL. CDR3 length: 14 amino acids. The V segment lost 5 bases and the J segment 5 bases; nucleotides outside the gene matches: 8. The CDR3 is CASSADRVIHEQYF. The DNA of the CDR3 is TGCGCCAGCAGCGCGGACAGGGTAATACACGAGCAGTACTTC.

The V and J genes are TRBV5-1 and TRBJ2-5, with D possibly matching TRBD1 (6 bases). Trimming left V 2 bases short and J 4 bases short, with 12 bases between. Germline CDR1 is SGHRS and CDR2 is YFSETQ. CDR3 length: 14 amino acids. CDR3 sequence: CASSFGSGAETQYF. CDR3 sequence (DNA): TGCGCCAGCAGCTTTGGATCAGGGGCAGAGACCCAGTACTTC.

The chain uses TRBV29-1 and TRBJ2-1; possible D gene TRBD2, 5 bases. CDR3 size: 14 residues. Germline CDR1 SQVTM, CDR2 ANQGSEA. Trimming removed 3 bases from V and 3 bases from J, with 12 bases in between. This CDR3 reads CSVDESGVYNEQFF. The CDR3 region has the DNA TGCAGCGTTGATGAAAGCGGAGTCTACAATGAGCAGTTCTTC.

Remarks on this clone: The same CDR3 also results from other DNA sequences found in this sample. This chain joins TRBV6-6 and TRBJ1-4; D not certain. The V and J ends lost 6 bases and 0 bases respectively, with 2 bases between them. Germline V CDR1 and CDR2: MNHNY, SVGAGI (reference sequence). This CDR3 region has 12 residues. This CDR3 is CASRATNEKLFF. Written as DNA, the CDR3 is TGTGCCAGCAGGGCAACTAATGAAAAACTGTTTTTT.

This chain joins TRBV11-2 and TRBJ2-7, with D perhaps given as TRBD1 or TRBD2 (5 bases each). V was trimmed by 0 bases and J by 2 bases, leaving 11 bases between them. Per the germline V gene, CDR1 is SGHAT and CDR2 is FQNNGV. The CDR3 has 15 residues. This chain's CDR3 is CASSLDPGTAYEQYF. In DNA form, the CDR3 reads TGTGCCAGCAGCTTAGACCCGGGGACCGCCTACGAGCAGTACTTC. Based on the CDR3 plus reference TRBV11-2 and TRBJ2-7, the full variable domain is EAGVAQSPRYKIIEKRQSVAFWCNPISGHATLYWYQQILGQGPKLLIQFQNNGVVDDSQLPKDRFSAERLKGVDSTLKIQPAKLEDSAVYLCASSLDPGTAYEQYFGPGTRLTVT.

A remark on this clone: The likely explanation is a read error, given a far larger clone one base away. Other DNA sequences from this sample encode an identical CDR3 as well. The V call is TRBV5-6, the J call TRBJ2-2; no clear D gene. V was cut by 0 bases and J by 5 bases, with 2 bases left in between. Per the germline V gene, CDR1 is SGHDT and CDR2 is YYEEEE. This CDR3 comprises 12 residues. CDR3 residues: CASSLDTGELFF. The CDR3 DNA is TGTGCCAGCAGCTTGGATACCGGGGAGCTGTTTTTT.

As concerns this clone: The sample carries other DNA sequences with the same CDR3. The chain recombines TRBV9 with TRBJ1-5, with D unresolved. CDR1 SGDLS and CDR2 YYNGEE come from the germline V gene. V lost 0 bases to trimming and J lost 3 bases, with 4 bases between them. CDR3 length: 13 amino acids. The DNA for the CDR3 is TGTGCCAGCAGCGTAGGCCCCAATCAGCCCCAGCATTTT. The encoded protein is CASSVGPNQPQHF.

V is TRBV5-4 and J is TRBJ2-5; TRBD1 matches 9 bases. The V segment lost 4 bases and the J segment 2 bases; nucleotides outside the gene matches: 12. CDR1 SGHNT and CDR2 YYREEE come from the germline V gene (reference sequence). This CDR3 spans 17 amino acids. This CDR3 is CASSPIVGQGGQETQYF. As DNA, the CDR3 is TGTGCCAGCAGCCCGATTGTGGGACAGGGAGGGCAAGAGACCCAGTACTTC. The entire variable domain, with the rest obtained from reference TRBV5-4 and TRBJ2-5, is as follows: ETGVTQSPTHLIKTRGQQVTLRCSSQSGHNTVSWYQQALGQGPQFIFQYYREEENGRGNFPPRFSGLQFPNYSSELNVNALELDDSALYLCASSPIVGQGGQETQYFGPGTRLLVL.

Concerning this clone: Other nucleotide sequences from this sample produce the same CDR3. The chain links TRBV10-1 to TRBJ2-1; TRBD2 aligns across 9 bases. The CDR3 spans 14 residues. Per germline, CDR1 WNHNN and CDR2 SYGVQD (reference sequence). V was clipped by 0 bases and J by 8 bases; unmatched bases: 2. CDR3 DNA sequence: TGCGCCAGCAGTGAGTCTAGCGGGAGAGATGAGCAGTTCTTC. Residues: CASSESSGRDEQFF.

This sequence joins TRBV7-2 and TRBJ2-7; no reliable D call. Trimming removed 2 bases at V and 2 bases at J, with 7 bases between. This CDR3 spans 13 amino acids. Looked up from germline, CDR1 is SGHTA and CDR2 is FQGNSA. This chain's CDR3 is CASSLRETYEQYF. The CDR3 DNA reads TGTGCCAGCAGCTTAAGGGAAACCTACGAGCAGTACTTC.

The chain recombines TRBV28 with TRBJ1-4, with 8 positions matching TRBD1. Germline V gene lookup returns CDR1 MDHEN and CDR2 SYDVKM. V dropped 5 bases and J dropped 7; count of bases not matched to a gene: 6. There are 14 residues in the CDR3. The CDR3 spells CASSGQGWREKLFF. CDR3 in DNA: TGTGCCAGCAGTGGACAGGGATGGCGTGAAAAACTGTTTTTT.

This clone appeared once. This chain uses TRBV5-1 with TRBJ2-2, with D unclear. The CDR3 sequence is 15 residues long. The V gene lost 5 bases and the J gene lost 2 bases, with 13 bases spanning the gap. Germline-derived CDR1 and CDR2 are SGHRS and YFSETQ. Written as DNA, the CDR3 is TGCGCCAGCAGTGAGTCAAATCTTAACACCGGGGAGCTGTTTTTT. Its protein product is CASSESNLNTGELFF.

This clone appeared a few times. Other DNA sequences in the sample encode the same CDR3. The genes are TRBV6-1 and TRBJ1-6, with D hard to call. The CDR3 sequence is 12 residues long. The germline V gene encodes CDR1 MNHNS and CDR2 SASEGT. The ends were cut back, 0 bases at V and 8 bases at J, with 2 bases in the middle. The CDR3 nucleotides read TGTGCCAGCAGTGAAGCTCATTCACCCCTCCACTTT. Encoded protein: CASSEAHSPLHF.

Notes on this clone: This CDR3 is also generated by other DNA sequences in the sample. The chain has TRBV5-1 and TRBJ2-3; 11 bases are shared with TRBD2. The CDR3 loop spans 16 amino acids. With 4 bases clipped from V and 1 base from J, the junction kept 5 bases outside the gene matches. Germline assignment: CDR1 SGHRS and CDR2 YFSETQ. The DNA for the CDR3 is TGCGCCAGCAGCCCTCGGACTAGCGGGCGCACAGATACGCAGTATTTT. This translates into CASSPRTSGRTDTQYF.

As to this clone: Within the sample, other DNA sequences also encode this same CDR3. V usage is TRBV5-1 and J usage is TRBJ1-5, with D unresolved. Germline CDR1 reads SGHRS; CDR2 reads YFSETQ. V was pared by 2 bases and J by 4 bases, with 7 bases between. There are 13 residues in the CDR3. The CDR3 loop reads CASSFDGNQPQHF. CDR3 DNA sequence: TGCGCCAGCAGCTTTGATGGGAATCAGCCCCAGCATTTT.

Remarks on this clone: The sample has other DNA sequences that encode this CDR3 too. The rearrangement links TRBV6-1 to TRBJ2-3; unclear D gene. The V end was cut by 4 bases, the J end by 0 bases, with 2 bases between. The length of the CDR3 is 12 residues. The V gene's germline CDR1 is MNHNS and CDR2 SASEGT. Here the CDR3 reads CASSASTDTQYF. DNA of the CDR3: TGTGCCAGCAGTGCTAGCACAGATACGCAGTATTTT.

This chain uses TRBV18 with TRBJ2-7; 10 positions match TRBD1. The CDR3 covers 14 residues. Germline V gene lookup returns CDR1 KGHSH and CDR2 LQKENI. J gave up 3 bases and V 8 bases, and 7 bases lay outside the gene matches. CDR3 DNA sequence: TGTGCCAGCGCGCGGACAGGGGGAGACTACGAGCAGTACTTC. Its protein is CASARTGGDYEQYF.

About this clone itself: The identical CDR3 is also encoded by other nucleotide sequences in the sample. V gene TRBV10-1 combines with J gene TRBJ1-3; D is unresolved. This CDR3 contains 14 residues. The germline V and J ends were trimmed by 4 bases and 0 bases, with 7 bases remaining between them. Germline CDR1 is WNHNN and CDR2 is SYGVQD (reference sequence). The CDR3 is CASSAGSSGNTIYF. The DNA of the CDR3 is TGCGCCAGCAGTGCCGGGAGCTCTGGAAACACCATATATTTT.

This clone was recorded a few times. CDR3 loop: CASSLSRGHNSPLHF. The CDR3 nucleotides read TGTGCCAGCAGTTTGTCCAGGGGGCATAATTCACCCCTCCACTTT. V and J are TRBV28 and TRBJ1-6; 8 bases are a match to TRBD1. This CDR3 region has 15 residues. CDR1 and CDR2 from the germline V gene are MDHEN and SYDVKM. Trimming took 3 bases from V and 5 from J; bases not matched to a gene: 3. The complete variable domain, with remaining parts taken from reference TRBV28 and TRBJ1-6, reads DVKVTQSSRYLVKRTGEKVFLECVQDMDHENMFWYRQDPGLGLRLIYFSYDVKMKEKGDIPEGYSVSREKKERFSLILESASTNQTSMYLCASSLSRGHNSPLHFGNGTRLTVT.

The V and J genes are TRBV2 and TRBJ2-1; the match to TRBD2 covers 13 bases. J was trimmed by 2 bases and V by 6 bases; bases with no gene match: 10. Germline V gene lookup returns CDR1 SNHLY and CDR2 FYNNEI. CDR3 length equals 18 residues. CDR3 nucleotide sequence: TGTGCCAGCAGGGCATCCGGGACTAGCGGGGCCCCCTACAATGAGCAGTTCTTC. Translating gives CASRASGTSGAPYNEQFF.

This clone was seen only a few times. This rearrangement joins TRBV7-8 to TRBJ2-7; the D gene is possibly TRBD1 (6 bases). CDR1 and CDR2 from the germline V gene are SGHVS and FQNEAQ. The CDR3 sequence is 14 residues long. The ends were cut back, 5 bases at V and 0 bases at J, with 11 bases in the middle. DNA of the CDR3: TGTGCCAGCAGCGGACAGAGTTACTCCTACGAGCAGTACTTC. Amino acids: CASSGQSYSYEQYF.

This chain connects TRBV10-3 to TRBJ1-1; 7 bases are shared with TRBD1. This CDR3 is built from 19 residues. With 3 bases clipped from V and 0 bases from J, the junction kept 16 bases outside the gene matches. The germline CDR1 and CDR2 sequences are ENHRY and SYGVKD. CDR3 residues: CAISDRVRGGSAMNTEAFF. The DNA of the CDR3 is TGTGCCATCAGTGACCGTGTGAGAGGGGGCAGCGCTATGAACACTGAAGCTTTCTTT.

The J gene is TRBJ2-1, the V gene TRBV9, with no clear D. Trimming took 4 bases from V and 6 from J, leaving 11 bases between them. The CDR3 sequence is 13 residues long. The germline gives CDR1 SGDLS, CDR2 YYNGEE. The CDR3 is CASSPQPGNEQFF. In nucleotides, the CDR3 is TGTGCCAGCAGCCCCCAACCGGGCAATGAGCAGTTCTTC.

The rearrangement links TRBV14 to TRBJ2-7; no clear D gene. Germline-derived CDR1 and CDR2 are SGHDN and FVKESK. The CDR3 is 15 residues long. V lost 1 base and J lost 4, with 14 bases in between. CDR3 DNA sequence: TGTGCCAGCAGCCAAGGACCCCCAGGAGTTTACGAGCAGTACTTC. It specifies CASSQGPPGVYEQYF.

The CDR3 nucleotides are TGTGCCAGCAGCTCCTATAATTCACCCCTCCACTTT. This sequence encodes CASSSYNSPLHF. This chain joins TRBV7-9 and TRBJ1-6; D not resolved. V lost 4 bases and J lost 2, with 0 bases in between. The germline gives CDR1 SEHNR, CDR2 FQNEAQ (reference sequence). The CDR3 has 12 residues. Supplemented by reference TRBV7-9 and TRBJ1-6, the full variable domain reads DTGVSQNPRHKITKRGQNVTFRCDPISEHNRLYWYRQTLGQGPEFLTYFQNEAQLEKSRLLSDRFSAERPKGSFSTLEIQRTEQGDSAMYLCASSSYNSPLHFGNGTRLTVT.

V gene TRBV7-3 combines with J gene TRBJ2-2; TRBD2 is a possible D gene (6 bases). The V end was cut by 3 bases, the J end by 4 bases, with 18 bases between. CDR1 and CDR2 (germline): SGHTA, FQGTGA. The CDR3 loop spans 17 amino acids. CDR3: CASSLGGGGGVTGELFF. The CDR3 DNA reads TGTGCCAGCAGCTTGGGTGGCGGAGGAGGGGTCACCGGGGAGCTGTTTTTT.

The V gene is TRBV27, the J gene TRBJ2-7; D gene ambiguous. This CDR3 region has 10 residues. Trimming left V 5 bases short and J 9 bases short, with 8 bases between. The germline V gene encodes CDR1 MNHEY and CDR2 SMNVEV (reference sequence). The CDR3 protein is CASSGLAQYF. The CDR3 DNA sequence: TGTGCCAGCAGTGGGCTTGCGCAGTACTTC.

The chain joins TRBV5-1 to TRBJ2-1, with a tentative D call TRBD1 (5 bases). CDR1 is SGHRS, CDR2 YFSETQ, per germline. This CDR3 is 15 amino acids long. V was pared by 4 bases and J by 6 bases, with 17 bases between. CDR3 sequence: CASSQDIKPGNEQFF. CDR3 nucleotides: TGCGCCAGCAGCCAGGACATAAAGCCGGGCAATGAGCAGTTCTTC.

This clone was counted ten times or more. CDR3 protein: CASSWTVSGNTIYF. In DNA, the CDR3 is TGTGCCAGCAGTTGGACCGTCTCTGGAAACACCATATATTTT. This chain connects TRBV28 to TRBJ1-3; D is undetermined. The germline V gene encodes CDR1 MDHEN and CDR2 SYDVKM. The V end was cut by 4 bases, the J end by 0 bases, with 7 bases between. CDR3 size: 14 residues.

The rearrangement links TRBV10-2 to TRBJ2-2; 8 bases align to TRBD2. The J segment lost 4 bases and the V segment lost 6 bases, leaving 7 bases of the junction unmatched. Germline CDR1 and CDR2: WSHSY and SAAADI. This CDR3 is built from 15 residues. CDR3 sequence: CASRLTSVGTGELFF. The CDR3 DNA reads TGCGCCAGCAGGTTGACTAGCGTCGGCACCGGGGAGCTGTTTTTT.

Comment on this clone: Other DNA sequences within the sample encode an identical CDR3. The chain links TRBV5-1 to TRBJ2-3; D may be TRBD2 (5 bases). Trimming left V 4 bases short and J 0 bases short, with 15 bases between. The CDR3 covers 16 residues. Germline V lookup: CDR1 SGHRS, CDR2 YFSETQ. This chain's CDR3 is CASSPGRGTSTDTQYF. For the CDR3, the DNA is TGCGCCAGCAGCCCTGGCCGGGGTACTAGCACAGATACGCAGTATTTT.